The rows below give T cell receptor beta chains drawn from one sample of a study of low-dose radiotherapy and immunotherapy resistance in tumors. TCRdb redid the calling of the reads with MiXCR, one entry per CDR3 protein. The sample contains 100,000 or so distinct CDR3 sequences, less than 25% of which appear only once. The material was PBMCs, obtained after low-dose radiotherapy plus immunotherapy. The receptors shown here come from a male donor with prostate cancer. CDR3s include the opening cysteine and the closing phenylalanine or tryptophan. The D gene is left open where the match is weak. Size tells how often a clone was seen (once, few, many) or the class of an expanded clone, and some rows leave it out.

DNA	CDR3	D	size	V	J
TGCGCCAGCAGCATAACAGGGGTCGGCACCGGGGAGCTGTTTTTT	CASSITGVGTGELFF	TRBD1	many	TRBV5-1	TRBJ2-2
TGTGCCAGCAGCCTGAACCGTTACAGGGACGGCTACACCTTC	CASSLNRYRDGYTF	.	many	TRBV11-2	TRBJ1-2
TGTGCCAGCAGTTCGAATACAGGGTACTATGGCTACACCTTC	CASSSNTGYYGYTF	.	few	TRBV28	TRBJ1-2
TGTGCCAGCAGTTTCGACAGGAGACAGACCCAGTACTTC	CASSFDRRQTQYF	.	.	TRBV7-2	TRBJ2-5
TGCGCCAGCAGTGAGACGGGGGTCGGGGGCTCCGAGCAGTACTTC	CASSETGVGGSEQYF	.	many	TRBV10-1	TRBJ2-7
TGTGCCGGAGGGGGGGGAGGCACAGATACGCAGTATTTT	CAGGGGGTDTQYF	.	.	TRBV6-1	TRBJ2-3
TGTGCCAGCAGGAGGGAGCAAGTGGCCAGAGAGACCCAGTACTTC	CASRREQVARETQYF	.	many	TRBV2	TRBJ2-5
TGTGCCAGCAGCGTACGCTCCGGGGAGCTGTTTTTT	CASSVRSGELFF	.	many	TRBV9	TRBJ2-2
TGTGCCAGCAGCTCCAACTCAGGACAGGGGAGGGGCTACACCTTC	CASSSNSGQGRGYTF	TRBD1	many	TRBV11-2	TRBJ1-2
TGTGCCAGCGGGGACCGTTCCTACGAGCAGTACTTC	CASGDRSYEQYF	.	.	TRBV13	TRBJ2-7
TGTGCCAGCAGTGAACGGGGGGGTAGAGCCACAGATACGCAGTATTTT	CASSERGGRATDTQYF	TRBD2	.	TRBV2	TRBJ2-3
TGTGCCAGCCAGCAGGACTCCTACGAGCAGTACTTC	CASQQDSYEQYF	.	few	TRBV2	TRBJ2-7
TGTGCCAGCAGCTTAGAGAACATCAATCAGCCCCAGCATTTT	CASSLENINQPQHF	.	many	TRBV7-2	TRBJ1-5
TGTGCCATCAGTGTTGACGGAAACGCACCCCGCTTC	CAISVDGNAPRF	.	many	TRBV10-3	TRBJ1-2
TGTGCCAGCAGTTCACAGGTGGGGGAAAAACTGTTTTTT	CASSSQVGEKLFF	.	many	TRBV27	TRBJ1-4
TGTGCCAGCAGTTTGGACAGGGACCTTTACACCGGGGAGCTGTTTTTT	CASSLDRDLYTGELFF	TRBD1	many	TRBV27	TRBJ2-2
TGCGCCAGCAGCTCGCCGACTAGCGGGGTAGAAACCGGGGAGCTGTTTTTT	CASSSPTSGVETGELFF	TRBD2	.	TRBV5-1	TRBJ2-2
TGTGCCAGCAGCTCCCATGTTCTAGCGGGGGCCCTCCCCACCGGGGAGCTGTTTTTT	CASSSHVLAGALPTGELFF	TRBD2	many	TRBV7-8	TRBJ2-2
TGTGCCAGCAGCCCGACAGGGATGGGCACTGAAGCTTTCTTT	CASSPTGMGTEAFF	TRBD1	many	TRBV5-5	TRBJ1-1
TGCGCCAGCAGCTTCGGAGGGACTAGCGGGTTAGAGCAGTACTTC	CASSFGGTSGLEQYF	TRBD2	many	TRBV5-1	TRBJ2-7
TGTGCCAGCGGTGGCGGGGTAGGGGCCAACGTCCTGACTTTC	CASGGGVGANVLTF	.	many	TRBV6-5	TRBJ2-6
TGTGCCAGCAGCTTAATGACAGAATTGAACACTGAAGCTTTCTTT	CASSLMTELNTEAFF	.	many	TRBV7-6	TRBJ1-1
TGTGCCAGTAGTTACAGGGTCCCAGATACGCAGTATTTT	CASSYRVPDTQYF	.	few	TRBV19	TRBJ2-3
TGTGCCAGTCTCCGACAGGGGAGGAGCAATCAGCCCCAGCATTTT	CASLRQGRSNQPQHF	TRBD1	many	TRBV19	TRBJ1-5
TGTGCCAGCAGTCTATCGACAGATAGCGAAGCTTTCTTT	CASSLSTDSEAFF	.	.	TRBV12-3/TRBV12-4	TRBJ1-1
TGTGCCAGCATGCGGGGGGTGTTCGATACGCAGTATTTT	CASMRGVFDTQYF	TRBD2	many	TRBV5-6	TRBJ2-3
TGTGCCAGCAGCTACAGGGACACCCCCTACGAGCAGTACTTC	CASSYRDTPYEQYF	.	few	TRBV6-2/TRBV6-3	TRBJ2-7
TGCGCCAGCAGCCAACCTATAGCGGGGGGCACAGATACGCAGTATTTT	CASSQPIAGGTDTQYF	TRBD2	many	TRBV4-1	TRBJ2-3
TGCGCCAGCAGCTTGGGTCTCACCGGAGCAACTAATGAAAAACTGTTTTTT	CASSLGLTGATNEKLFF	.	.	TRBV5-1	TRBJ1-4
TGTGCCTTCGGGTTTCTAGAGACCCAGTACTTC	CAFGFLETQYF	.	.	TRBV30	TRBJ2-5
TGTGCCAGCTCATGGGGACTGGAAAGCACAGATACGCAGTATTTT	CASSWGLESTDTQYF	.	.	TRBV18	TRBJ2-3
TGTGCCAGCAGCCCGGGACAGGGCTACAATGAGCAGTTCTTC	CASSPGQGYNEQFF	TRBD1	.	TRBV5-4	TRBJ2-1
TGTGCCAGCAGCCAAGATGGGGGGCAGTACGAGCAGTACTTC	CASSQDGGQYEQYF	.	many	TRBV14	TRBJ2-7
TGTGCCAGCAGGAACAGGGCGGGTAATGAAAAACTGTTTTTT	CASRNRAGNEKLFF	.	many	TRBV28	TRBJ1-4
TGTGCCAGCAGCTTACGCGATACGCAGTATTTT	CASSLRDTQYF	.	many	TRBV11-1	TRBJ2-3
TGTGCCAGCAGCTGCGAAAGCTACAATGAGCAGTTCTTC	CASSCESYNEQFF	.	few	TRBV5-4	TRBJ2-1
TGTGCCAGCAGCGCACAGGGGGGAAATCAGCCCCAGCATTTT	CASSAQGGNQPQHF	TRBD1	few	TRBV7-9	TRBJ1-5
TGCGCCAGCAGCCAAACGGGACAGGGGTACGAGCAGTACTTC	CASSQTGQGYEQYF	TRBD1	many	TRBV4-1	TRBJ2-7
TGTGCCAGCAGCTTAGGCAGGTCGGGGGAGCAGTTCTTC	CASSLGRSGEQFF	.	.	TRBV7-9	TRBJ2-1
TGTGCCTGGAGTCCCTCAGTGAACACTGAAGCTTTCTTT	CAWSPSVNTEAFF	.	many	TRBV30	TRBJ1-1
TGTGCCAGCAGCGCGGGAGACCTCCAATCTGGGGCCAACGTCCTGACTTTC	CASSAGDLQSGANVLTF	TRBD2	.	TRBV13	TRBJ2-6
TGCGCCAGCAGCTTGGATGGTCAGGGCGGCTATGGCTACACCTTC	CASSLDGQGGYGYTF	.	.	TRBV5-1	TRBJ1-2
TGTGCCAGCAGCTTAGACAGATTCCTTAATTCACCCCTCCACTTT	CASSLDRFLNSPLHF	.	many	TRBV5-5	TRBJ1-6
TGCGCCACCGAGGAGGCTGAGGGGGCTAATGAGCAGTTCTTC	CATEEAEGANEQFF	TRBD1	.	TRBV5-5	TRBJ2-1
TGTGCCAGCAGCCCATCACCGGGACAGGGTGGGACCGGGGAGCTGTTTTTT	CASSPSPGQGGTGELFF	TRBD1	many	TRBV9	TRBJ2-2
TGTGCCAGCAGTGAACAACAGGGAGGAGATTCACCCCTCCACTTT	CASSEQQGGDSPLHF	.	.	TRBV6-2/TRBV6-3	TRBJ1-6
TGCAGCGTTGAAGATTTCGGGACAGCTGGAAACACCATATATTTT	CSVEDFGTAGNTIYF	TRBD1	.	TRBV29-1	TRBJ1-3
TGTGCCAGCAGTGCGACAGGGGGCGAAGTCAATGAGCAGTTCTTC	CASSATGGEVNEQFF	TRBD1	many	TRBV6-1	TRBJ2-1
TGTGCCAGCAGTTACCGGGGGAGCACAGATACGCAGTATTTT	CASSYRGSTDTQYF	.	many	TRBV6-6	TRBJ2-3
TGTGCCAGCAGCTTCGGGAACTCTGGGGCCAACGTCCTGACTTTC	CASSFGNSGANVLTF	.	.	TRBV5-8	TRBJ2-6
TGCAGCGCTGGGTTCGGGACAGGGAGCACTGAAGCTTTCTTT	CSAGFGTGSTEAFF	TRBD1	many	TRBV29-1	TRBJ1-1
TGTGCCAGCAGCTTAGCCAATACTGGCGGGGAGCTGTTTTTT	CASSLANTGGELFF	.	many	TRBV7-9	TRBJ2-2
TGTGCCAGTAAGGACCGAGGACAGGCATCTCAGCCCCAGCATTTT	CASKDRGQASQPQHF	TRBD1	many	TRBV19	TRBJ1-5
TGTGCCAGTCTTTCCGGACAGGGCGGCTACAATGAGCAGTTCTTC	CASLSGQGGYNEQFF	TRBD1	few	TRBV28	TRBJ2-1
TGTGCCAGCAGTTACGGGACAGGCGAGAAAACCTTC	CASSYGTGEKTF	TRBD1	.	TRBV6-5	TRBJ1-2
TGTGCCAGCAGCCTGTTAATGATGAACACTGAAGCTTTCTTT	CASSLLMMNTEAFF	.	.	TRBV7-2	TRBJ1-1